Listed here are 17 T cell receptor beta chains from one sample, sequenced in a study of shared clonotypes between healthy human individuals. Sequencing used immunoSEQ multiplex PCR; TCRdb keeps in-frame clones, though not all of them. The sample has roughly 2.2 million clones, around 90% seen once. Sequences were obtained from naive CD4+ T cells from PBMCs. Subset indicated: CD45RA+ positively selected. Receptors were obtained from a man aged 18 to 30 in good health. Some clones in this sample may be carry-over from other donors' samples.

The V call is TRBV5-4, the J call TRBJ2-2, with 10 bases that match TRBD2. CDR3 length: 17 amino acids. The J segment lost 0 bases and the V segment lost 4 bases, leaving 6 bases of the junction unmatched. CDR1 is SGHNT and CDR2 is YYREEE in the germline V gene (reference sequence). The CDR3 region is CASSRGGLATNTGELFF. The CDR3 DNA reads TGTGCCAGCAGCAGGGGGGGACTAGCGACGAACACCGGGGAGCTGTTTTTT.

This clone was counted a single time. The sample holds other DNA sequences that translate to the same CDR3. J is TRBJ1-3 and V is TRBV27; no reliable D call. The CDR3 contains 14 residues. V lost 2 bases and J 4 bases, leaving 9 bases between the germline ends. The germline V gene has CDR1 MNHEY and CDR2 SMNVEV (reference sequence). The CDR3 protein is CASSLRGSGNTIYF. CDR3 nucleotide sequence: TGTGCCAGCAGTTTACGGGGAAGCGGAAACACCATATATTTT.

The DNA of the CDR3 is TGTGCCACCAGCAGAGGTCGGGACCCTTACGAGCAGTACTTC. Residues: CATSRGRDPYEQYF. The chain carries TRBV15 and TRBJ2-7; either TRBD1 or TRBD2 may supply D (5 bases each). Trimming took off 1 base at V and 4 bases at J, with 11 bases between the two ends. Germline V gives CDR1 LNHNV, CDR2 YYDKDF (reference sequence). The CDR3 length is 14 residues.

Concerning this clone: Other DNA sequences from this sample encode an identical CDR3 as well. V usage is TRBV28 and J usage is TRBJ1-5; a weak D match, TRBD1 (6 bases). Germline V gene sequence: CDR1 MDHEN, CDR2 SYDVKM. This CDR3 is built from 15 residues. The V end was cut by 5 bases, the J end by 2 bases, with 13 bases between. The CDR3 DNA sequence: TGTGCCAGCAGTCCGAGAGGGGGTGGCAATCAGCCCCAGCATTTT. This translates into CASSPRGGGNQPQHF. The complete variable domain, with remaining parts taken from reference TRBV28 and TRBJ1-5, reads DVKVTQSSRYLVKRTGEKVFLECVQDMDHENMFWYRQDPGLGLRLIYFSYDVKMKEKGDIPEGYSVSREKKERFSLILESASTNQTSMYLCASSPRGGGNQPQHFGDGTRLSIL.

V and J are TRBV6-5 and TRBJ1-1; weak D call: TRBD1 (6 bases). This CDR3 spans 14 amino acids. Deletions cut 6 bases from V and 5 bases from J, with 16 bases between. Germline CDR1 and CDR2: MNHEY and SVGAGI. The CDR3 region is CASSSGQPRTEAFF. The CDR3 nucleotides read TGTGCCAGCAGCAGCGGACAGCCAAGGACTGAAGCTTTCTTT.

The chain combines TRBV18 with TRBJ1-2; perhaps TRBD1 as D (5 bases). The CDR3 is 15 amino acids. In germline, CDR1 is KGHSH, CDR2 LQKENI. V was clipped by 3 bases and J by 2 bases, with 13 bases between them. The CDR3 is CASSPSTEGNYGYTF. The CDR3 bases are TGTGCCAGCTCACCGTCGACAGAAGGAAACTATGGCTACACCTTC. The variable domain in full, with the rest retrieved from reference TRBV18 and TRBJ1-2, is NAGVMQNPRHLVRRRGQEARLRCSPMKGHSHVYWYRQLPEEGLKFMVYLQKENIIDESGMPKERFSAEFPKEGPSILRIQQVVRGDSAAYFCASSPSTEGNYGYTFGSGTRLTVV.

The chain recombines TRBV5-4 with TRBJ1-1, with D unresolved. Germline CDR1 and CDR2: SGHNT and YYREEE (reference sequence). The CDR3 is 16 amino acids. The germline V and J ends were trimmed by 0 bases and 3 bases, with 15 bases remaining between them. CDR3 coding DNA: TGTGCCAGCAGCTTGGCGGGCGGAAGGCAGGACACTGAAGCTTTCTTT. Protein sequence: CASSLAGGRQDTEAFF.

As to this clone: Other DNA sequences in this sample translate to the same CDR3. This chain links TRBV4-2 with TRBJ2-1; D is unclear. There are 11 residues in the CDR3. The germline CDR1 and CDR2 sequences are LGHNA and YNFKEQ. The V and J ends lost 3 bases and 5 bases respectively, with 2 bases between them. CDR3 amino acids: CASSQDNEQFF. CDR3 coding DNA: TGTGCCAGCAGCCAGGACAATGAGCAGTTCTTC.

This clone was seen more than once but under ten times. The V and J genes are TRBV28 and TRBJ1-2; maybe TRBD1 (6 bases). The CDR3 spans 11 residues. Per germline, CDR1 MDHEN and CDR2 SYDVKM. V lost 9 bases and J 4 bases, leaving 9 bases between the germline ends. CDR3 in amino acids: CASGGTYGYTF. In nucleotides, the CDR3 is TGTGCCAGTGGGGGCACCTATGGCTACACCTTC.

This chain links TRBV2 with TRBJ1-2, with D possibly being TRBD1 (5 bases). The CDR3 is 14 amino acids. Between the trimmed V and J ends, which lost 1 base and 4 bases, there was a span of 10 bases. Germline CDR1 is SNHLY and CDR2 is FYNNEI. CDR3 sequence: CASSEVDSGYGYTF. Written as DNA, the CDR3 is TGTGCCAGCAGTGAAGTTGACAGCGGCTATGGCTACACCTTC.

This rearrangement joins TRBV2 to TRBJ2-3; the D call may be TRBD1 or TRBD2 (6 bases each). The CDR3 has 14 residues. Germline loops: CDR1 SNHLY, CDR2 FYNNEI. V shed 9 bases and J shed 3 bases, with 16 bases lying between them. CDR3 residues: CARGGSVWTDTQYF. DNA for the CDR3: TGTGCCAGAGGGGGGAGTGTGTGGACAGATACGCAGTATTTT.

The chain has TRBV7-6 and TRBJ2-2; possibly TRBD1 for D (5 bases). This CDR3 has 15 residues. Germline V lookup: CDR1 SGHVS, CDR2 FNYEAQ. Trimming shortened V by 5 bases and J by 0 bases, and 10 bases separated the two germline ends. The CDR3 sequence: CASSPTRANTGELFF. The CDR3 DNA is TGTGCCAGCAGCCCAACCAGGGCGAACACCGGGGAGCTGTTTTTT. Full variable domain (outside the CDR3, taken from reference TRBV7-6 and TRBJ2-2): GAGVSQSPRYKVTKRGQDVALRCDPISGHVSLYWYRQALGQGPEFLTYFNYEAQQDKSGLPNDRFSAERPEGSISTLTIQRTEQRDSAMYRCASSPTRANTGELFFGEGSRLTVL.

The CDR3 DNA reads as TGTGCCAGCAGTGGGGGGACAGGGACGGAGACCCAGTACTTC. It specifies CASSGGTGTETQYF. The gene calls are TRBV2 and TRBJ2-5; 9 bases line up with TRBD1. The V and J ends lost 4 bases and 5 bases, in that order; junction bases with no gene match: 5. Germline V gives CDR1 SNHLY, CDR2 FYNNEI. This CDR3 has 14 amino acids.

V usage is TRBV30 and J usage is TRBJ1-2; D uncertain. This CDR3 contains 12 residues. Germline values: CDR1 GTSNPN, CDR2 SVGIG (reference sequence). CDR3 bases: TGTCTGTCGGCGCCGAGGAACTATGGCTACACCTTC. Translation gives CLSAPRNYGYTF.

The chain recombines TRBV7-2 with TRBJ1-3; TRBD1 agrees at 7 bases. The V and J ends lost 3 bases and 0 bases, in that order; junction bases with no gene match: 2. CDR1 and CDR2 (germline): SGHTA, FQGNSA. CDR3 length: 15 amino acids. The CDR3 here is CASSLNRGSGNTIYF. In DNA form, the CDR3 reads TGTGCCAGCAGCTTGAACAGGGGCTCTGGAAACACCATATATTTT. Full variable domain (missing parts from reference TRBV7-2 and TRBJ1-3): GAGVSQSPSNKVTEKGKDVELRCDPISGHTALYWYRQSLGQGLEFLIYFQGNSAPDKSGLPSDRFSAERTGGSVSTLTIQRTQQEDSAVYLCASSLNRGSGNTIYFGEGSWLTVV.

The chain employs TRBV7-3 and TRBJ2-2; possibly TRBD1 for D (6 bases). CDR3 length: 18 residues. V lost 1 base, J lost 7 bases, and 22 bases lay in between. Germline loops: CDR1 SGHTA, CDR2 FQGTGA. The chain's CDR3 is CASSLIRGMWQDHGELFF. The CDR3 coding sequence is TGTGCCAGCAGCTTAATTAGGGGGATGTGGCAGGATCACGGGGAGCTGTTTTTT.

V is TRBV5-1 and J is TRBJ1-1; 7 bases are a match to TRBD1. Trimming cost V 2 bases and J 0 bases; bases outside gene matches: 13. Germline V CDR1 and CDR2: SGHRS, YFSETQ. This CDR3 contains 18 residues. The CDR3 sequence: CASSLRWGTDQMNTEAFF. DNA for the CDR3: TGCGCCAGCAGCTTACGATGGGGGACAGACCAAATGAACACTGAAGCTTTCTTT.